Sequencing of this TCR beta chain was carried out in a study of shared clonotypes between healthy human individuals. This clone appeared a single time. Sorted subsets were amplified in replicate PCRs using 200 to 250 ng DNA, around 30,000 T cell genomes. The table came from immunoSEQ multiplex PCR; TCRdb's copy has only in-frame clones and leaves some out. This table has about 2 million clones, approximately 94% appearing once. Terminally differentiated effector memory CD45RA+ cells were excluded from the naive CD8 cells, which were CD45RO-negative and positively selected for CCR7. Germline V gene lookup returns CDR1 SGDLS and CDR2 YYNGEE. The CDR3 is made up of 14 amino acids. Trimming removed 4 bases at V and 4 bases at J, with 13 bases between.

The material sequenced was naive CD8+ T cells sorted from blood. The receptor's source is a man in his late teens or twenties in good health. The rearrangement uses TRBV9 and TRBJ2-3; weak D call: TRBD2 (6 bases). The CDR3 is CASSLGGVADTQYF. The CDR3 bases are TGTGCCAGCAGCCTCGGAGGGGTAGCAGATACGCAGTATTTT.